This record covers a single T cell receptor beta chain. Its antigen is not known. 60 Vbeta and 13 Jbeta primers were used in PCR. Assay: immunoSEQ multiplex PCR; the TCRdb copy retains only in-frame clones and omits some. The sample comprises some 80,000 clones, roughly 79% of which are singletons, and 1.6% rests with the top ten. The data are from a study of cytomegalovirus exposure and HLA in healthy donors. Findings and caveats of the study: A later analysis showed that HLA-associated TCR beta chains had undergone more clonal expansion than equally common others.

Germline CDR1 MNHEY, CDR2 SVGAGI. There are 15 residues in the CDR3. With V trimmed by 11 bases and J by 5 bases, 10 bases remained unmatched. This clonotype originated in a man aged 35-49 years in good health and CMV-seronegative. Material: PBMCs. The chain employs TRBV6-5 and TRBJ2-5, with 14 positions matching TRBD2. CDR3 sequence: CAASRGLAGVETQYF. The CDR3 DNA is TGTGCCGCCTCGAGGGGACTAGCGGGAGTTGAGACCCAGTACTTC.